Included here is one T cell receptor beta chain sequence, with context. The clone's antigen remains unknown. There are 16 amino acids in the CDR3, from cysteine to phenylalanine inclusive. No DNA accompanies this entry. For CDR1 and CDR2, the germline V gene (reference sequence) lists LNHNV and YYDKDF. The sample is drawn from a study of CXCR3-negative and CXCR3-positive naive CD8 T cells (dated by TCRdb to the late 2010s). Looking at the study overall: In total, some 130 million TRB reads were obtained, corresponding to roughly 1.5 +/- 0.3 million reads per library. Data from roughly eleven donors, pooled across two independent experiments, went into the diversity and physicochemical repertoire analyses. For the TRBV-TRBJ cluster analysis, the naive subsets came from roughly 5 donors, while the memory cells came from 3 donors.

For each CD8+ T cell subset, flow sorting was done in triplicate, and about 300,000 cells per subset went directly into RLT lysis buffer. To exclude memory contaminants, naive CD8+ T cells were stringently defined as CD45RO-CCR7+CD27+CD95-. Using standard density gradient centrifugation, peripheral blood mononuclear cells were isolated from buffy coats. A FACSAria III was used to flow-sort naive CXCR3-negative and CXCR3-positive CD8+ T cells. Total RNA was extracted from sorted cells with an RNeasy Mini Kit. Overall results and qualifications from the work: CXCR3 expression partially decreased after cryopreservation, so most assays used freshly isolated PBMCs. Naive CXCR3-negative and CXCR3-positive cells from the same donor showed similar TRBV-TRBJ usage, whereas memory cells showed distinct patterns. Comparably high repertoire diversity was found in both naive subsets, whereas much lower repertoire diversity was found in memory CD8+ T cells. Compared with CXCR3-negative naive cells, CXCR3-positive naive cells had TRB CDR3s with higher hydrophobicity (lower Kidera factor 4), lower energy, and higher strength and volume indices. Because surface CD5, which is linked to self-reactivity in mice, was comparable between the naive subsets, TCR interaction strength was also inferred from the physicochemical properties of TRB CDR3s.

The data were produced on a NextSeq 550. The Human TCR Profiling Kit (MiLaboratory) was used to prepare UMI-labeled 5' RACE TRB cDNA libraries. cDNA synthesis used the entire amount of extracted RNA, and PCR amplification then used the entire amount of cDNA produced. Libraries were prepared in parallel with an identical number of PCR cycles. In the authors' own workflow: About 54,000 +/- 9,700 unique UMI-labeled TRB cDNA molecules per library were extracted with MIGEC and MiXCR, with at least two reads per UMI required. An average of approximately 40,000 +/- 10,000 functional in-frame TRB CDR3 nucleotide clonotypes without stop codons was found per library. After each sample was downsampled to 5000 UMI-labeled TRB molecules, VDJtools was used to calculate diversity metrics such as normalized Shannon-Wiener and Chao1. Clonotype-size-weighted physicochemical properties of the central five CDR3 residues (interaction energy, strength, volume and Kidera factor 4) were computed in VDJtools. TCRdb reprocessed the reads and assigns one entry to each CDR3 protein sequence, leaving out DNA. The V and J calls and clone size are TCRdb's, not the authors'. The table of this sample itemizes over 70,000 distinct CDR3 sequences. Less than 0.85% of the sample is in the top ten clones.

The rearrangement joined TRBV15 to TRBJ2-1; the TCRdb D gene call, TRBD2, has no DNA to confirm it. This sequence originates from a human donor in good health. Some clones in this sample may be carry-over from other donors' samples. Specimen: naive CXCR3+ CD8+ T cells from blood. The cell subset or site label for this specimen denotes: CD45RO-CCR7+CD27+CD95- naive CD8+ T cells expressing CXCR3 (TNR3+). Here the CDR3 is given as CATSSAATILYNEQFF.